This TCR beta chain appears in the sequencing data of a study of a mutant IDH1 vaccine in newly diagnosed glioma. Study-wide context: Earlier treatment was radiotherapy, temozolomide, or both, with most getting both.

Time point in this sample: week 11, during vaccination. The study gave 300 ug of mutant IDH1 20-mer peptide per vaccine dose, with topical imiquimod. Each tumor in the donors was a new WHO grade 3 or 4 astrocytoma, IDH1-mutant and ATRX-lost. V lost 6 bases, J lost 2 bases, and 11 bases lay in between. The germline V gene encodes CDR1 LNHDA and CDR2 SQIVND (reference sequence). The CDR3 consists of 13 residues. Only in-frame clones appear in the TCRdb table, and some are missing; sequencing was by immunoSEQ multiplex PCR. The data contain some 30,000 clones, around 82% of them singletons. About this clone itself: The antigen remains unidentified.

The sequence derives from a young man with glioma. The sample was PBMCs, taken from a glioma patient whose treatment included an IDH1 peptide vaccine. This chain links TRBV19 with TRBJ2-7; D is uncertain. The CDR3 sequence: CASRQTNAYEQYF. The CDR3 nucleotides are TGTGCCAGTAGACAGACCAACGCCTACGAGCAGTACTTC.